These 29 T cell receptor beta chains were all obtained from the same sample, sequenced in a study of T-cell reconstitution after alpha-beta-depleted transplantation in children. Researchers prepared the TCRbeta library using unique molecular identifiers, the study reports. In TCRdb, the PCR reads were re-called with MiXCR into one record per CDR3 protein. This sample carries about 420,000 distinct CDR3 sequences, around 9.9% of them seen once, and the ten largest clones take about 5%. The material was PBMCs from the stem cell graft donor, obtained from the stem cell graft. These receptors came from a human donor who donated a stem cell graft to a child with acute myeloid leukemia.

This clonotype was seen many times. The chain uses TRBV20-1 and TRBJ2-1, with TRBD1 matching 8 bases. CDR1 is DFQATT, CDR2 SNEGSKA, per germline (reference sequence). The CDR3 extends over 14 amino acids. J lost 7 bases, V lost 1 base, and 6 bases had no gene match. This CDR3 is CSARAQQGVNEQFF. DNA of the CDR3: TGCAGTGCTAGAGCCCAACAGGGGGTTAATGAGCAGTTCTTC.

This clonotype was seen at least ten times. The chain carries TRBV10-3 and TRBJ2-3, with a possible D match to TRBD2 (5 bases). CDR3 length: 17 residues. Germline CDR1 reads ENHRY; CDR2 reads SYGVKD. V was pared by 0 bases and J by 0 bases, with 13 bases between. The CDR3 DNA sequence: TGTGCCATCAGTGAGTCTTCTAGTAGAGGGAGCACAGATACGCAGTATTTT. Translation gives CAISESSSRGSTDTQYF.

The chain links TRBV5-1 to TRBJ2-3; TRBD1 agrees at 7 bases. Germline V gives CDR1 SGHRS, CDR2 YFSETQ. The V and J ends lost 2 bases and 2 bases, in that order; junction bases with no gene match: 2. The length of the CDR3 is 14 residues. CDR3 DNA sequence: TGCGCCAGCAGCTTAGGGACAGCCACAGATACGCAGTATTTT. This codes for CASSLGTATDTQYF.

This chain links TRBV20-1 with TRBJ2-1, with 11 bases matching TRBD2. V trimming: 6 bases; J trimming: 10 bases; junction bases outside the gene matches: 11. Germline CDR1 is DFQATT and CDR2 is SNEGSKA (reference sequence). The CDR3 has 14 residues. CDR3 amino acids: CSARRSSGGTEQFF. CDR3 nucleotides: TGCAGTGCCCGTAGGTCTAGCGGGGGGACCGAGCAGTTCTTC.

The chain is built from TRBV7-9 and TRBJ1-2, with TRBD1 as a possible D gene (5 bases). V lost 2 bases and J lost 2, with 12 bases in between. The CDR3 consists of 15 residues. Per the germline V gene, CDR1 is SEHNR and CDR2 is FQNEAQ (reference sequence). The CDR3 region is CASSLKPQENYGYTF. The CDR3, as DNA: TGTGCCAGCAGCTTAAAACCACAGGAGAACTATGGCTACACCTTC.

This rearrangement joins TRBV20-1 to TRBJ2-1; the match to TRBD2 covers 13 bases. Per germline, CDR1 DFQATT and CDR2 SNEGSKA (reference sequence). V gave up 0 bases and J gave up 12 bases; unmatched junction bases: 8. The CDR3 sequence is 15 residues long. The DNA of the CDR3 is TGCAGTGCTAGAGATTTACTAGCGGGGGGGCGTTGGCAGTTCTTC. Its protein is CSARDLLAGGRWQFF.

The chain combines TRBV7-8 with TRBJ2-2; 7 nucleotides line up with TRBD1. CDR1 and CDR2 (germline): SGHVS, FQNEAQ. With V trimmed by 4 bases and J by 6 bases, 11 bases remained unmatched. The CDR3 covers 16 residues. CDR3 DNA: TGTGCCAGCAGCTCATCCGACAGGGAGATCCCCGGGGAGCTGTTTTTT. Amino acid sequence: CASSSSDREIPGELFF.

The chain couples TRBV6-2 or TRBV6-3 to TRBJ2-1; TRBD2 matches 9 bases. CDR3 length equals 16 residues. Per germline, CDR1 MNHEY and CDR2 SVGEGT. With 0 bases clipped from V and 5 bases from J, the junction kept 5 bases outside the gene matches. The CDR3, as DNA: TGTGCCAGCAGTTACTCAGCGGGAGGACCAAACAATGAGCAGTTCTTC. Its translation is CASSYSAGGPNNEQFF.

This clonotype was seen more than once but under ten times. The chain is built from TRBV6-1 and TRBJ2-7; unclear D gene. This CDR3 is built from 15 residues. The V end lost 3 bases, the J end lost 0 bases, and 12 bases lay between the germline ends. Looked up from germline, CDR1 is MNHNS and CDR2 is SASEGT. The CDR3 DNA sequence: TGTGCCAGCAGTGACGGCTTCCCCTCCTCCTACGAGCAGTACGTC. Amino acid sequence: CASSDGFPSSYEQYV.

The CDR3 sequence: CASSENRLSNQPQHF. CDR3 sequence (DNA): TGTGCCAGCAGTGAAAACAGGCTTAGCAATCAGCCCCAGCATTTT. The chain joins TRBV2 to TRBJ1-5; the D gene is possibly TRBD1 (5 bases). The CDR3 contains 15 residues. V was pared by 2 bases and J by 0 bases, with 8 bases between. CDR1 SNHLY and CDR2 FYNNEI come from the germline V gene.

CDR3 sequence reads: CSVDGSGMAYGYTF. DNA of the CDR3: TGCAGCGTTGATGGGTCAGGGATGGCGTATGGCTACACCTTC. The chain carries TRBV29-1 and TRBJ1-2; TRBD1 is a possible D gene (5 bases). CDR1 and CDR2 (germline): SQVTM, ANQGSEA. V shed 3 bases and J shed 5 bases, with 16 bases lying between them. The CDR3 has 14 residues.

This clonotype came up many times. V usage is TRBV5-1 and J usage is TRBJ2-7; D assignment may be TRBD1 or TRBD2 (6 bases each). Trimming stripped 7 bases from V and 5 bases from J, with 16 bases between. The CDR3 loop spans 13 amino acids. Per germline, CDR1 SGHRS and CDR2 YFSETQ. The CDR3 region has the DNA TGCGCCAGCTCCCTAGGGGGGAGTGACGAGCAGTACTTC. This encodes CASSLGGSDEQYF. Full variable domain (missing parts from reference TRBV5-1 and TRBJ2-7): KAGVTQTPRYLIKTRGQQVTLSCSPISGHRSVSWYQQTPGQGLQFLFEYFSETQRNKGNFPGRFSGRQFSNSRSEMNVSTLELGDSALYLCASSLGGSDEQYFGPGTRLTVT.

This rearrangement joins TRBV5-1 to TRBJ1-5; 8 bases match TRBD1. The CDR3 is 15 residues long. The trim removed 0 bases at V and 3 bases at J, leaving 2 bases unmatched. Germline lookup yields CDR1 SGHRS and CDR2 YFSETQ. CDR3 residues: CASSLGQGNNQPQHF. The CDR3 nucleotides read TGCGCCAGCAGCTTGGGACAGGGGAACAATCAGCCCCAGCATTTT.

The rearrangement links TRBV12-3 or TRBV12-4 to TRBJ2-1; no reliable D call. The length of the CDR3 is 13 residues. V gave up 0 bases and J gave up 7 bases, with 7 bases separating them. The CDR3 reads CASSLAPLNEQFF. The CDR3 DNA reads as TGTGCCAGCAGTTTAGCTCCCTTGAATGAGCAGTTCTTC.

The chain employs TRBV11-2 and TRBJ1-5, with 9 bases fitting TRBD1. Germline V gene sequence: CDR1 SGHAT, CDR2 FQNNGV. This CDR3 is built from 19 residues. After removal of 0 bases from V and 2 bases from J, the junction contained 11 bases not matched to a gene. This chain's CDR3 is CASSLEVGTGFFGNQPQHF. CDR3 coding DNA: TGTGCCAGCAGCTTAGAGGTCGGGACAGGGTTTTTCGGCAATCAGCCCCAGCATTTT.

This chain joins TRBV12-3 or TRBV12-4 and TRBJ1-1, with TRBD1 matching over 9 bases. The CDR3 extends over 15 amino acids. Germline trimming cut 5 bases from V and 3 bases from J; bases unmatched to any gene: 7. Here the CDR3 DNA reads TGTGCCAGCAGTCCGGGACAGGGATGGGACACTGAAGCTTTCTTT. Its protein is CASSPGQGWDTEAFF.

This clonotype has more than one count but fewer than ten. The rearrangement joins TRBV25-1 to TRBJ2-1; 9 bases are a match to TRBD1. Germline CDR1 is MGHDK and CDR2 is SYGVNS. The CDR3 totals 16 residues. The J segment lost 3 bases and the V segment lost 6 bases, leaving 9 bases of the junction unmatched. The CDR3 region is CASSPLPGQGYNEQFF. The CDR3 DNA is TGTGCCAGCAGCCCTCTACCGGGACAGGGCTACAATGAGCAGTTCTTC.

This clonotype was seen only a few times. V is TRBV12-3 or TRBV12-4 and J is TRBJ2-5; tentatively, D is TRBD2 (7 bases). V dropped 6 bases and J dropped 6 bases, with 14 bases sitting between them. This CDR3 is 13 amino acids long. CDR3 sequence (DNA): TGTGCCAGCAGAATGGGGGGGGCGCAGACCCAGTACTTC. Protein product: CASRMGGAQTQYF.

This chain's CDR3 is CASSLAGASSETQYF. The CDR3 bases are TGTGCCAGCAGTTTAGCGGGGGCTAGCTCGGAGACCCAGTACTTC. The chain has TRBV12-3 or TRBV12-4 and TRBJ2-5, with D possibly matching TRBD1 (6 bases). V gave up 0 bases and J gave up 5 bases, with 13 bases separating them. The CDR3 contains 15 residues.

A few counts support this clonotype. The rearrangement joins TRBV7-8 to TRBJ2-1; TRBD2 matches 7 bases. The CDR3 has 14 amino acids. The J segment lost 8 bases and the V segment lost 2 bases, leaving 6 bases of the junction unmatched. CDR1 and CDR2 (germline): SGHVS, FQNEAQ. For the CDR3, the DNA is TGTGCCAGCAGCTTAACCGGGGCGGGAGATGAGCAGTTCTTC. Translation gives CASSLTGAGDEQFF.

The chain couples TRBV20-1 to TRBJ2-5; 9 bases agree with TRBD2. V lost 6 bases to trimming and J lost 5 bases; unmatched junction nucleotides: 16. Germline loops: CDR1 DFQATT, CDR2 SNEGSKA (reference sequence). The CDR3 is 16 residues long. This chain's CDR3 is CSARGGPSGEGETQYF. The CDR3 nucleotides read TGCAGTGCCCGAGGGGGTCCTAGCGGGGAGGGGGAGACCCAGTACTTC.

This clonotype was counted a few times. This chain joins TRBV7-6 and TRBJ2-2, with D possibly matching TRBD1 (6 bases). V lost 3 bases, J lost 5 bases, and 7 bases lay in between. The CDR3 is made up of 13 amino acids. Germline CDR1 is SGHVS and CDR2 is FNYEAQ. CDR3 residues: CASSFDRTGELFF. DNA for the CDR3: TGTGCCAGCAGCTTTGACAGGACCGGGGAGCTGTTTTTT. The full variable domain, its missing parts supplied by reference TRBV7-6 and TRBJ2-2, is GAGVSQSPRYKVTKRGQDVALRCDPISGHVSLYWYRQALGQGPEFLTYFNYEAQQDKSGLPNDRFSAERPEGSISTLTIQRTEQRDSAMYRCASSFDRTGELFFGEGSRLTVL.

This clonotype was detected a few times. The chain uses TRBV5-1 and TRBJ2-1, with TRBD2 matching 12 bases. V lost 0 bases and J lost 8; bases outside the gene matches: 3. Germline-derived CDR1 and CDR2 are SGHRS and YFSETQ. The CDR3 consists of 15 residues. The CDR3 bases are TGCGCCAGCAGCTTGGGACTAGCGGGGGTACATGAGCAGTTCTTC. Its protein is CASSLGLAGVHEQFF.

This clonotype was seen only a few times. This rearrangement joins TRBV5-4 to TRBJ1-1; D perhaps matches TRBD1 (6 bases). The CDR3 contains 14 residues. From germline, CDR1 is SGHNT and CDR2 YYREEE (reference sequence). V was trimmed by 1 base and J by 4 bases, leaving 11 bases between them. The CDR3 DNA reads as TGTGCCAGCAGCTTGAGGGACATGGGCACTGAAGCTTTCTTT. Translated, it gives CASSLRDMGTEAFF.

The chain couples TRBV5-6 to TRBJ2-3, with 9 bases matching TRBD1. The trim removed 2 bases at V and 3 bases at J, leaving 7 bases unmatched. The CDR3 spans 16 residues. Germline values: CDR1 SGHDT, CDR2 YYEEEE. The CDR3 nucleotides are TGTGCCAGCAGCTTACCGGGACAGGGTAGAACAGATACGCAGTATTTT. This sequence encodes CASSLPGQGRTDTQYF. The full variable domain, rest sourced from reference TRBV5-6 and TRBJ2-3, is DAGVTQSPTHLIKTRGQQVTLRCSPKSGHDTVSWYQQALGQGPQFIFQYYEEEERQRGNFPDRFSGHQFPNYSSELNVNALLLGDSALYLCASSLPGQGRTDTQYFGPGTRLTVL.

This clonotype was picked up many times. The chain has TRBV20-1 and TRBJ2-5, with D uncertain. The CDR3 runs 11 residues. Looked up from germline, CDR1 is DFQATT and CDR2 is SNEGSKA (reference sequence). Deletions cut 0 bases from V and 7 bases from J, with 6 bases between. CDR3 DNA sequence: TGCAGTGCTAGAGATCCGGGGACCCAGTACTTC. Translated: CSARDPGTQYF.

V and J are TRBV7-2 and TRBJ2-1; possibly TRBD1 or TRBD2 for D (5 bases each). From germline, CDR1 is SGHTA and CDR2 FQGNSA. The CDR3 extends over 13 amino acids. Trimming left V 10 bases short and J 3 bases short, with 13 bases between. The CDR3, as DNA: TGTGCCACCAGGAAGGGGAGCTACAATGAGCAGTTCTTC. It is translated as CATRKGSYNEQFF. Looking up the rest from reference TRBV7-2 and TRBJ2-1 gives the full variable domain: GAGVSQSPSNKVTEKGKDVELRCDPISGHTALYWYRQSLGQGLEFLIYFQGNSAPDKSGLPSDRFSAERTGGSVSTLTIQRTQQEDSAVYLCATRKGSYNEQFFGPGTRLTVL.

This chain uses TRBV15 with TRBJ1-5; D uncertain. The germline V gene has CDR1 LNHNV and CDR2 YYDKDF (reference sequence). This CDR3 has 15 amino acids. V lost 3 bases to trimming and J lost 1 base, with 10 bases between them. CDR3 loop: CATSRDGLSNQPQHF. DNA of the CDR3: TGTGCCACCAGCAGGGACGGTCTCAGCAATCAGCCCCAGCATTTT.

The chain has TRBV20-1 and TRBJ2-3, with TRBD2 matching 9 bases. Per the germline V gene, CDR1 is DFQATT and CDR2 is SNEGSKA (reference sequence). Trimming took 0 bases from V and 4 from J; bases not matched to a gene: 20. The CDR3 contains 20 residues. DNA of the CDR3: TGCAGTGCTAGAGATCCCTCTCCACAGGGTAGCGGGAGTAGGGCAGATACGCAGTATTTT. This encodes CSARDPSPQGSGSRADTQYF.